These 10 T cell receptor beta chains were sequenced from one sample in a study of CD8 T cells in ankylosing spondylitis. TCRdb fed the 5' RACE reads into MiXCR, producing one record per CDR3 protein. The table has fewer than 150,000 distinct CDR3 sequences, about 6.7% seen once. The source material was blood, either unsorted or a sorted T cell fraction (not recorded which). These TCRs come from a female donor with ankylosing spondylitis or in good health (not recorded which).

This clonotype was detected ten times or more. The chain couples TRBV20-1 to TRBJ2-1; tentatively, D is TRBD1 (7 bases). V was pared by 6 bases and J by 0 bases, with 9 bases between. The CDR3 is made up of 13 amino acids. Germline lookup yields CDR1 DFQATT and CDR2 SNEGSKA (reference sequence). The CDR3 is CSARGVSYNEQFF. In DNA form, the CDR3 reads TGCAGTGCCAGGGGGGTCTCCTACAATGAGCAGTTCTTC.

This clonotype has a count of ten or more. The rearrangement joins TRBV5-1 to TRBJ1-2; weak D call: TRBD1 (5 bases). V lost 4 bases and J 3 bases, leaving 13 bases between the germline ends. CDR3 length: 14 residues. Germline CDR1 is SGHRS and CDR2 is YFSETQ. The CDR3 DNA is TGCGCCAGCAGCGCCGGGGGGACCGACTATGGCTACACCTTC. Translating it yields CASSAGGTDYGYTF.

The table lists this clonotype with many counts. The chain uses TRBV20-1 and TRBJ2-5; D is undetermined. V was trimmed by 0 bases and J by 13 bases, leaving 9 bases between them. The CDR3 totals 10 residues. Germline V gene sequence: CDR1 DFQATT, CDR2 SNEGSKA (reference sequence). CDR3 sequence (DNA): TGCAGTGCTAGAGATTCGGGTCGGTACTTC. Amino acids: CSARDSGRYF.

In its sample, this clonotype was seen a few times. This chain connects TRBV7-3 to TRBJ2-2, with D possibly matching TRBD2 (6 bases). Trimming removed 2 bases from V and 5 bases from J, with 12 bases in between. This CDR3 region has 15 residues. Germline V gene lookup returns CDR1 SGHTA and CDR2 FQGTGA. The CDR3 nucleotides read TGTGCCAGCAGCTTAGTGGCCGGGAGTACCGGGGAGCTGTTTTTT. Protein sequence: CASSLVAGSTGELFF.

At least ten counts were recorded for this clonotype. The chain recombines TRBV20-1 with TRBJ2-5, with 8 nucleotides matching TRBD1. This CDR3 comprises 13 residues. Germline V gives CDR1 DFQATT, CDR2 SNEGSKA (reference sequence). The junction had 3 bases not matched to a gene; V was cut back by 2 bases and J by 4 bases. For the CDR3, the DNA is TGCAGTGCTAGATGGACAGGGTTAGAGACCCAGTACTTC. The encoded protein is CSARWTGLETQYF.

This clonotype was observed many times. The CDR3 spells CASSPGQVYTF. Here the CDR3 DNA reads TGTGCCAGCAGTCCCGGACAGGTTTACACCTTC. The chain joins TRBV28 to TRBJ1-2; 7 nucleotides match TRBD1. J was trimmed by 11 bases and V by 5 bases; bases with no gene match: 5. This CDR3 has 11 residues. Germline V gene lookup returns CDR1 MDHEN and CDR2 SYDVKM.

This clonotype has just a few counts. The chain has TRBV30 and TRBJ1-4, with 7 positions matching TRBD1. The CDR3 length is 13 residues. V was pared by 0 bases and J by 13 bases, with 8 bases of the junction left unmatched. Germline V lookup: CDR1 GTSNPN, CDR2 SVGIG (reference sequence). The CDR3 DNA follows: TGTGCCTGGAGTGTGGGGACAGACGACCCACTGTTTTTT. This codes for CAWSVGTDDPLFF.

This clonotype was seen at least ten times. This rearrangement joins TRBV13 to TRBJ2-3; no clear D gene. CDR3 length: 13 amino acids. CDR1 PRHDT and CDR2 FYEKMQ come from the germline V gene (reference sequence). The germline V and J ends were trimmed by 2 bases and 1 base, with 4 bases remaining between them. The CDR3 loop is CASSLLGTDTQYF. Written as DNA, the CDR3 is TGTGCCAGCAGCTTATTGGGCACAGATACGCAGTATTTT.

This clonotype was picked up many times. The chain uses TRBV5-1 and TRBJ1-5; 12 positions agree with TRBD1. Trimming took 0 bases from V and 7 from J; bases not matched to a gene: 2. Germline V CDR1 and CDR2: SGHRS, YFSETQ. CDR3 size: 15 residues. The CDR3 region has the DNA TGCGCCAGCAGCTTGGATGGGACAGGGGGCCAGCCCCAGCATTTT. Encoded protein: CASSLDGTGGQPQHF. The complete variable domain, with remaining parts taken from reference TRBV5-1 and TRBJ1-5, reads KAGVTQTPRYLIKTRGQQVTLSCSPISGHRSVSWYQQTPGQGLQFLFEYFSETQRNKGNFPGRFSGRQFSNSRSEMNVSTLELGDSALYLCASSLDGTGGQPQHFGDGTRLSIL.

This clonotype was counted many times. The V and J genes are TRBV5-1 and TRBJ2-1; possible D gene TRBD1, 5 bases. V was pared by 3 bases and J by 15 bases, with 13 bases between. CDR3 length: 11 residues. Germline CDR1 SGHRS, CDR2 YFSETQ. The CDR3 bases are TGCGCCAGCAGCTCCTCAACTGGGGCGTTCTTC. It translates to CASSSSTGAFF.